This T cell receptor (beta chain) was found in a study of blood T cell repertoires in COVID-19. Study summary: Donors in the United States, Italy and Spain gave samples during acute or convalescent COVID-19. T cells, B-cell-depleted T cells, or PBMCs provided the cDNA or gDNA that served as material.

Patients in Seattle were enrolled during active infection, then followed longitudinally. There are 16 residues in the CDR3. Trimming pared 1 base from V and 0 bases from J, leaving 12 bases between. The germline gives CDR1 MDHEN, CDR2 SYDVKM. Source study methods: Estimation of nucleated cell counts relied on the amplification of reference gene primers. Sequencing was performed with immunoSEQ multiplex PCR; in TCRdb, only in-frame clones are kept and a portion is missing. Clone size and the V and J calls come from that table; the DNA yielded D and trimming. Here the sample spans more than 150,000 clones, approximately 90% being singletons.

The chain is built from TRBV28 and TRBJ1-2; D unresolved. This receptor was identified in a woman in her seventies with COVID-19, enrolled during active disease. Input material: peripheral blood. The CDR3 protein is CASSLSGDVTNYGYTF. CDR3 sequence (DNA): TGTGCCAGCAGTTTATCCGGGGATGTGACTAACTATGGCTACACCTTC.